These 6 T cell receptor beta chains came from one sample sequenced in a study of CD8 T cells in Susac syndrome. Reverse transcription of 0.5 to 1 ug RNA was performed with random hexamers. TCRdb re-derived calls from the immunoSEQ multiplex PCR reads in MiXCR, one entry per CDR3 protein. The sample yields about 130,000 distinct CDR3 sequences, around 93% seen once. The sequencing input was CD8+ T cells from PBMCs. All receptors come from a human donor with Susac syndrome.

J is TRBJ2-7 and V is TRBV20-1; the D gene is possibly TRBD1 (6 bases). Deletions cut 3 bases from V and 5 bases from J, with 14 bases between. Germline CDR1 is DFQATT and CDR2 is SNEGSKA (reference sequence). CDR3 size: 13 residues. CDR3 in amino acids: CSASDRSGHEQYF. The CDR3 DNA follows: TGCAGTGCTAGTGACAGGAGTGGACACGAGCAGTACTTC.

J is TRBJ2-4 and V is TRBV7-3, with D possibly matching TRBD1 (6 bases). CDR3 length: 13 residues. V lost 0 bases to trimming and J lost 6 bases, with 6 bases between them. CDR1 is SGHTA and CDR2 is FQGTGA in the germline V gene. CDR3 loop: CASSLTGGNIQYF. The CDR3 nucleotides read TGTGCCAGCAGCTTAACAGGGGGAAACATTCAGTACTTC.

CDR3 region: CSAKKIAGDGTDTQYF. CDR3 DNA: TGCAGTGCTAAGAAAATAGCGGGAGACGGCACAGATACGCAGTATTTT. The rearrangement uses TRBV20-1 and TRBJ2-3; 9 nucleotides match TRBD2. The ends lost 4 bases at V and 1 base at J; junction bases unmatched: 9. CDR3 length: 16 amino acids. Germline V gene sequence: CDR1 DFQATT, CDR2 SNEGSKA (reference sequence).

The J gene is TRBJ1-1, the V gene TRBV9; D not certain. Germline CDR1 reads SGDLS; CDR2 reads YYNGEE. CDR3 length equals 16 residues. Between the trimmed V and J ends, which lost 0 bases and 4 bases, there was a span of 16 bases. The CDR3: CASSVGDIPMGTEAFF. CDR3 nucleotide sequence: TGTGCCAGCAGCGTAGGAGATATCCCTATGGGCACTGAAGCTTTCTTT. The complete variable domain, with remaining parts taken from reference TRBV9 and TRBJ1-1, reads DSGVTQTPKHLITATGQRVTLRCSPRSGDLSVYWYQQSLDQGLQFLIQYYNGEERAKGNILERFSAQQFPDLHSELNLSSLELGDSALYFCASSVGDIPMGTEAFFGQGTRLTVV.

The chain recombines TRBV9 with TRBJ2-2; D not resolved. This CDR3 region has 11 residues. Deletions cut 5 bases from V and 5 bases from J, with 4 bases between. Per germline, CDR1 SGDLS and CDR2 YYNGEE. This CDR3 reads CASSRTGELFF. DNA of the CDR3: TGTGCCAGCAGTCGTACCGGGGAGCTGTTTTTT.

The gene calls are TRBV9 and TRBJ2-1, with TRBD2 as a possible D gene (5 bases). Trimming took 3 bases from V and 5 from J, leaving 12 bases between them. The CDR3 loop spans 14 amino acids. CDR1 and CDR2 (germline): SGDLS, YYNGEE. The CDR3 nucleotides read TGTGCCAGCAGCGCGCCCACTAGGGACAATGAGCAGTTCTTC. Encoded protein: CASSAPTRDNEQFF.